These 28 T cell receptor beta chains share one sample of origin, sequenced in a study of CD8 T cells in ankylosing spondylitis. Each CDR3 protein gets one entry after TCRdb re-called the 5' RACE reads with MiXCR. The sample includes roughly 130,000 distinct CDR3 sequences, 7.5% to 9.5% of them seen just once. Sequences were obtained from synovial fluid, either unsorted or a sorted T cell fraction (not recorded which). The receptors were sampled from a male donor with ankylosing spondylitis.

The V call is TRBV12-5, the J call TRBJ2-7; TRBD2 matches 7 bases. The CDR3 spans 13 residues. The ends lost 1 base at V and 6 bases at J; junction bases unmatched: 3. Germline V gene sequence: CDR1 LGHNT, CDR2 FRNRAP. CDR3 region: CASGLAGGREQYF. CDR3 DNA sequence: TGTGCTAGTGGTTTGGCGGGAGGCCGCGAGCAGTACTTC.

This chain uses TRBV2 with TRBJ2-1; perhaps TRBD1 as D (6 bases). Germline-derived CDR1 and CDR2 are SNHLY and FYNNEI. Trimming left V 8 bases short and J 4 bases short, with 6 bases between. The length of the CDR3 is 11 residues. The CDR3 loop reads CASGQYNEQFF. For the CDR3, the DNA is TGTGCCAGCGGACAGTACAATGAGCAGTTCTTC.

This clonotype was seen at least ten times. The chain has TRBV6-1 and TRBJ2-7; possible D gene TRBD2, 6 bases. This CDR3 contains 13 residues. The V gene lost 6 bases and the J gene lost 0 bases, with 9 bases spanning the gap. CDR1 and CDR2 (germline): MNHNS, SASEGT. CDR3 residues: CASRSSASYEQYF. In DNA, the CDR3 is TGTGCCAGCAGATCTAGCGCCTCCTACGAGCAGTACTTC.

This clonotype was seen repeatedly, ten times or more. This chain links TRBV20-1 with TRBJ2-1, with 7 bases fitting TRBD2. The germline V gene has CDR1 DFQATT and CDR2 SNEGSKA (reference sequence). Trimming cost V 5 bases and J 6 bases; bases outside gene matches: 10. This CDR3 is built from 14 residues. The CDR3 reads CSAGGREDVNEQFF. The CDR3 nucleotides are TGCAGTGCTGGGGGGAGGGAGGATGTCAATGAGCAGTTCTTC.

This clonotype was found a few times. The chain couples TRBV12-3 or TRBV12-4 to TRBJ1-6; D is uncertain. The CDR3 consists of 13 residues. V lost 2 bases, J lost 8 bases, and 7 bases lay in between. CDR3 DNA sequence: TGTGCCAGCAGTTTAAGTGGAGATTCACCCCTCCACTTT. Protein sequence: CASSLSGDSPLHF.

This clonotype has ten or more counts. An end of the junction differs from the germline gene, which may be a read error. This chain links TRBV7-2 with TRBJ1-1, with 10 nucleotides matching TRBD1. Germline V CDR1 and CDR2: SGHTA, FQGNSA. The CDR3 has 12 amino acids. Here the CDR3 reads CASSLDGTGVIF. CDR3 bases: TGTGCCAGCAGCTTAGATGGGACAGGGGTAATTTTC.

This clonotype was observed a handful of times. This chain's CDR3 is CASSIWGQRTDTQYF. As DNA, the CDR3 is TGTGCCAGCAGCATCTGGGGACAGCGCACAGATACGCAGTATTTT. V and J are TRBV6-1 and TRBJ2-3; 7 bases align to TRBD1. The CDR3 runs to 15 residues. Trimming cost V 6 bases and J 1 base; bases outside gene matches: 7. CDR1 and CDR2 (germline): MNHNS, SASEGT.

Ten or more counts support this clonotype. The gene calls are TRBV20-1 and TRBJ1-1; D not certain. The germline gives CDR1 DFQATT, CDR2 SNEGSKA (reference sequence). The V and J ends lost 6 bases and 0 bases respectively, with 17 bases between them. The CDR3 runs 15 residues. CDR3 DNA: TGCAGTGCGTTCCACCCCGTCAGTGTGAACACTGAAGCTTTCTTT. This codes for CSAFHPVSVNTEAFF.

This clonotype was counted many times. The chain combines TRBV29-1 with TRBJ1-4; 7 nucleotides agree with TRBD1. This CDR3 is built from 14 residues. V lost 3 bases to trimming and J lost 8 bases; unmatched junction nucleotides: 9. CDR1 SQVTM and CDR2 ANQGSEA come from the germline V gene. The CDR3 spells CSVDGDRVGEKLFF. CDR3 sequence (DNA): TGCAGCGTTGATGGCGACAGGGTTGGAGAAAAACTGTTTTTT.

This clonotype was picked up many times. The chain is built from TRBV15 and TRBJ1-2, with a weak D call TRBD1 (6 bases). CDR3 length: 15 residues. V lost 0 bases and J lost 3, with 11 bases in between. The germline V gene encodes CDR1 LNHNV and CDR2 YYDKDF (reference sequence). This CDR3 reads CATSRDLGGDYGYTF. The CDR3 nucleotides read TGTGCCACCAGCAGAGATTTGGGGGGCGACTATGGCTACACCTTC. The full variable domain, its missing parts supplied by reference TRBV15 and TRBJ1-2, is DAMVIQNPRYQVTQFGKPVTLSCSQTLNHNVMYWYQQKSSQAPKLLFHYYDKDFNNEADTPDNFQSRRPNTSFCFLDIRSPGLGDTAMYLCATSRDLGGDYGYTFGSGTRLTVV.

The chain is built from TRBV20-1 and TRBJ2-5; tentatively, D is TRBD1 or TRBD2 (8 bases each). Germline CDR1 reads DFQATT; CDR2 reads SNEGSKA (reference sequence). The V gene lost 6 bases and the J gene lost 4 bases, with 21 bases spanning the gap. This CDR3 has 15 residues. In DNA, the CDR3 is TGCAGTGCAGGACAGGGAGCGGGAGTAGGAGAGACCCAGTACTTC. Its translation is CSAGQGAGVGETQYF.

CDR3 sequence: CASSLDETNTGELFF. CDR3 sequence (DNA): TGCGCCAGCAGCCTCGACGAAACCAACACCGGGGAGCTGTTTTTT. The chain couples TRBV4-3 to TRBJ2-2; D gene uncertain. CDR1 LGHNA and CDR2 YSLEER come from the germline V gene. V was trimmed by 4 bases and J by 2 bases, leaving 11 bases between them. The CDR3 is 15 amino acids.

At least ten counts were recorded for this clonotype. The rearrangement joins TRBV9 to TRBJ2-7; perhaps TRBD1 as D (8 bases). V lost 4 bases, J lost 7 bases, and 18 bases lay in between. Germline CDR1 is SGDLS and CDR2 is YYNGEE. The CDR3 has 14 amino acids. The CDR3 region is CASSKRDRFGEQYF. Here the CDR3 DNA reads TGTGCCAGCAGCAAGCGGGACAGGTTCGGTGAGCAGTACTTC.

This clonotype has ten or more counts. The chain carries TRBV20-1 and TRBJ1-5; D gene uncertain. CDR3 size: 14 residues. Trimming took off 3 bases at V and 2 bases at J, with 11 bases between the two ends. Germline lookup yields CDR1 DFQATT and CDR2 SNEGSKA (reference sequence). The CDR3 coding sequence is TGCAGTGCTAGGGAGGATAGGGGCAATCAGCCCCAGCATTTT. Translation: CSAREDRGNQPQHF.

The rearrangement links TRBV2 to TRBJ1-6, with D unclear. Germline V CDR1 and CDR2: SNHLY, FYNNEI. Trimming shortened V by 8 bases and J by 7 bases, and 12 bases separated the two germline ends. The CDR3 spans 13 residues. The CDR3 protein is CASGGGPNSPLHF. The DNA of the CDR3 is TGTGCCAGCGGCGGAGGGCCCAATTCACCCCTCCACTTT.

This clonotype was observed at least ten times. The chain uses TRBV20-1 and TRBJ2-7, with 8 bases matching TRBD1. Germline V lookup: CDR1 DFQATT, CDR2 SNEGSKA (reference sequence). J was trimmed by 7 bases and V by 6 bases; bases with no gene match: 8. CDR3 length: 12 residues. CDR3 in amino acids: CSAGRTGREQYF. CDR3 nucleotides: TGCAGTGCAGGTCGGACAGGGAGGGAGCAGTACTTC.

This clonotype was observed many times. The chain couples TRBV6-5 to TRBJ1-1, with D unresolved. V dropped 0 bases and J dropped 1 base, with 12 bases sitting between them. CDR3 size: 16 residues. The germline gives CDR1 MNHEY, CDR2 SVGAGI. CDR3 bases: TGTGCCAGCAGTTACTCAAGGAGGGAACCGAACACTGAAGCTTTCTTT. The encoded protein is CASSYSRREPNTEAFF.

This clonotype occurred many times. The chain uses TRBV7-2 and TRBJ1-4; 9 bases align to TRBD1. CDR1 is SGHTA and CDR2 is FQGNSA in the germline V gene. V lost 5 bases, J lost 2 bases, and 3 bases stayed unmatched. The length of the CDR3 is 15 residues. The CDR3 here is CASSGQGFTNEKLFF. CDR3 in DNA: TGTGCCAGCAGCGGACAGGGGTTTACTAATGAAAAACTGTTTTTT.

This rearrangement joins TRBV2 to TRBJ1-2; a weak D match, TRBD1 (5 bases). This CDR3 has 15 amino acids. The V gene lost 3 bases and the J gene lost 6 bases, with 17 bases spanning the gap. CDR1 SNHLY and CDR2 FYNNEI come from the germline V gene. In nucleotides, the CDR3 is TGTGCCAGCAGTGACCCTCTTGACGGGGGGAATGGCTACACCTTC. Protein: CASSDPLDGGNGYTF.

This clonotype has at least ten counts. The chain combines TRBV5-1 with TRBJ2-2; 8 bases map to TRBD1. Germline trimming cut 4 bases from V and 3 bases from J; bases unmatched to any gene: 5. The germline V gene encodes CDR1 SGHRS and CDR2 YFSETQ. The CDR3 is 15 amino acids. CDR3 region: CASSRTGPDTGELFF. CDR3 bases: TGCGCCAGCAGCAGGACAGGGCCGGACACCGGGGAGCTGTTTTTT.

The sample holds many counts of this clonotype. The chain has TRBV4-3 and TRBJ2-7; D is uncertain. The germline V and J ends were trimmed by 0 bases and 4 bases, with 19 bases remaining between them. The germline CDR1 and CDR2 sequences are LGHNA and YSLEER. The CDR3 loop spans 17 amino acids. CDR3 bases: TGCGCCAGCAGCCAAGATAATTATGGGGTTAATGTGTACGAGCAGTACTTC. Translation: CASSQDNYGVNVYEQYF.

The sample holds a few counts of this clonotype. The rearrangement joins TRBV7-9 to TRBJ2-6; D possibly matches TRBD1 or TRBD2 (6 bases each). The CDR3 totals 15 residues. The germline V gene encodes CDR1 SEHNR and CDR2 FQNEAQ (reference sequence). With 5 bases removed from V and 0 bases from J, the gap between germline ends came to 8 bases. CDR3 DNA sequence: TGTGCCAGCAGCCCGGGGGCCTCTGGGGCCAACGTCCTGACTTTC. It is translated as CASSPGASGANVLTF.

The chain recombines TRBV6-2 or TRBV6-3 with TRBJ2-4; no firm D call. Germline CDR1 and CDR2: MNHEY and SVGEGT. The CDR3 runs 13 residues. The V and J ends lost 0 bases and 9 bases respectively, with 9 bases between them. CDR3 nucleotide sequence: TGTGCCAGCAGTTACTCAGGCCCCTCCATTCAGTACTTC. Protein sequence: CASSYSGPSIQYF.

Only a few counts were recorded for this clonotype. This rearrangement joins TRBV5-1 to TRBJ1-1; weak D call: TRBD1 (5 bases). CDR1 and CDR2 (germline): SGHRS, YFSETQ. The CDR3 is 14 residues long. V was pared by 4 bases and J by 4 bases, with 14 bases between. The CDR3 region is CASSPAGRVTEAFF. The CDR3 DNA is TGCGCCAGCAGCCCCGCGGGGCGGGTCACTGAAGCTTTCTTT.

The chain links TRBV6-1 to TRBJ2-1; D may be TRBD1 or TRBD2 (5 bases each). The ends were cut back, 4 bases at V and 5 bases at J, with 18 bases in the middle. The CDR3 covers 16 residues. CDR1 is MNHNS and CDR2 is SASEGT in the germline V gene. Here the CDR3 reads CASSGAGTLLHNEQFF. CDR3 coding DNA: TGTGCCAGCAGTGGAGCCGGGACCCTATTACACAATGAGCAGTTCTTC.

In DNA form, the CDR3 reads TGCGCCAGCAGCCAAGAGATCAGGGGAAACTCACCCCTCCACTTT. Its translation is CASSQEIRGNSPLHF. This rearrangement joins TRBV4-3 to TRBJ1-6; D perhaps matches TRBD1 (6 bases). CDR3 size: 15 residues. CDR1 and CDR2 (germline): LGHNA, YSLEER. The ends were cut back, 0 bases at V and 10 bases at J, with 13 bases in the middle.

This clonotype was recorded a few times. This rearrangement joins TRBV5-6 to TRBJ1-2; 8 bases line up with TRBD1. Germline CDR1 SGHDT, CDR2 YYEEEE. This CDR3 comprises 16 residues. The ends lost 0 bases at V and 8 bases at J; junction bases unmatched: 12. The CDR3 DNA is TGTGCCAGCAGCTTGGCCGTACGGACAGGGCGTGAGGGCTACACCTTC. It specifies CASSLAVRTGREGYTF.

The CDR3 is CAWSGGYSPLHF. The CDR3 bases are TGTGCCTGGAGTGGAGGGTACTCACCCCTCCACTTT. The gene calls are TRBV30 and TRBJ1-6, with D unresolved. CDR1 is GTSNPN, CDR2 SVGIG, per germline (reference sequence). This CDR3 spans 12 amino acids. V dropped 1 base and J dropped 10 bases, with 8 bases sitting between them.